What follows are 3 T cell receptor beta chains derived from one specimen sequenced in a study of control samples from healthy donors and cancer patients. Some clones are missing from TCRdb's copy, which holds only in-frame ones; the method was immunoSEQ multiplex PCR. The repertoire includes roughly 190,000 clones, over 80% of them detected once, and roughly 1.9% sits in the top ten. Specimen: blood. These receptors were obtained from a man aged 30-40 years in good health.

This clone was detected once. V gene TRBV5-1 combines with J gene TRBJ1-2, with D hard to call. V was clipped by 0 bases and J by 4 bases, with 7 bases between them. The CDR3 is 13 residues long. Germline loops: CDR1 SGHRS, CDR2 YFSETQ. The CDR3 reads CASSLGGSYGYTF. DNA of the CDR3: TGCGCCAGCAGCTTGGGAGGGAGCTATGGCTACACCTTC.

The V and J genes are TRBV7-8 and TRBJ2-5, with a possible D match to TRBD1 (6 bases). The CDR3 sequence is 13 residues long. CDR1 is SGHVS, CDR2 FQNEAQ, per germline. V gave up 2 bases and J gave up 5 bases, with 9 bases separating them. The CDR3: CASSLTGPETQYF. The CDR3 DNA reads as TGTGCCAGCAGCTTAACAGGGCCCGAGACCCAGTACTTC.

The chain uses TRBV19 and TRBJ2-7, with TRBD2 identical over 8 bases. Per the germline V gene, CDR1 is LNHDA and CDR2 is SQIVND (reference sequence). With V trimmed by 10 bases and J by 2 bases, 7 bases remained unmatched. This CDR3 spans 13 amino acids. CDR3 loop: CATGGAQTYEQYF. CDR3 coding DNA: TGTGCCACCGGGGGGGCCCAAACCTACGAGCAGTACTTC.